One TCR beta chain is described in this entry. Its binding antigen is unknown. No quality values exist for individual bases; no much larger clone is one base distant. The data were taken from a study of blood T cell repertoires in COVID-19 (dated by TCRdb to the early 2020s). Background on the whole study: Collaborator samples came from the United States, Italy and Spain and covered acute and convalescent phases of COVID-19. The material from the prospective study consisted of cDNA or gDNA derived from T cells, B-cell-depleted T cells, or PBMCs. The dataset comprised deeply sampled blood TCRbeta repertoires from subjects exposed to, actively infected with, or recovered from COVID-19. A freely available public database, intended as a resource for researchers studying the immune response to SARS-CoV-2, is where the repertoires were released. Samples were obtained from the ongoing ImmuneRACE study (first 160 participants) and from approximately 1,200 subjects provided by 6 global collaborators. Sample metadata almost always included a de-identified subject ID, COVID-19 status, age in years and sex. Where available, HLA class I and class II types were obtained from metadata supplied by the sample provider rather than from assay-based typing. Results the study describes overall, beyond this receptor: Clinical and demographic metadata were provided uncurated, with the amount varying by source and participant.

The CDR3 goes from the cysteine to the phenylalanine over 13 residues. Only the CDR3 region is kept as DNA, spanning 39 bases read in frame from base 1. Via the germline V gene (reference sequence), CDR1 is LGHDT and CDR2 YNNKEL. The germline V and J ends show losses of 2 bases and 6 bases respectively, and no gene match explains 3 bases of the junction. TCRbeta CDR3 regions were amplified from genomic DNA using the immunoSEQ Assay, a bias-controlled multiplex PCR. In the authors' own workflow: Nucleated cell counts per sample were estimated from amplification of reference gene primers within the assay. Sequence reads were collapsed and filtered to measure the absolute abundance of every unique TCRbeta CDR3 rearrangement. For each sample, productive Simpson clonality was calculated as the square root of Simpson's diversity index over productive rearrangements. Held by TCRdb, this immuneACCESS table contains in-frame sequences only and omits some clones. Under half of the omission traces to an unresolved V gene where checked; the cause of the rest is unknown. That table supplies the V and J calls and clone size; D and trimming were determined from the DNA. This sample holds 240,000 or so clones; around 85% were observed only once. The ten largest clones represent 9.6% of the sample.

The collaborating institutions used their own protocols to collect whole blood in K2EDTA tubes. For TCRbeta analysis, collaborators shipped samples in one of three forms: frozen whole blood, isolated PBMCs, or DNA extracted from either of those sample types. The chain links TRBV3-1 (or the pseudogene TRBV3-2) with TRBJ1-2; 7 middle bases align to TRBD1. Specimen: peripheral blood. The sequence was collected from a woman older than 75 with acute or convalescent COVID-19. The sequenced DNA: TGTGCCAGCAGCCAAACGACAGGGAATGGCTACACCTTC. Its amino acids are CASSQTTGNGYTF.